One sample yielded the 8 T cell receptor beta chains listed below, sequenced in a study of T cells in Graves' hyperthyroidism and ophthalmopathy (dated by TCRdb to between 2019 and 2020). Receptor libraries were prepared by multiplex PCR. Sequencing used an Illumina HiSeq 2000. Amplification of TCR beta CDR3 regions was carried out from RNA transcripts. The TCR CDR3 was subjected to a first round of RT-PCR using the HTBI primer set and the Qiagen OneStep RT-PCR kit. Clones were called with MiXCR by TCRdb after fastp trimmed the public reads at Q25, and only in-frame beta chains were retained. Rows with a matching CDR3 protein are joined into one entry that keeps the most common DNA and genes. This sample gives around 300,000 distinct CDR3 sequences in total; roughly a fifth of them show up just once. Under 40% of the sample is held by the ten biggest clonotypes. Sequences were obtained from blood. The receptors were gathered from a man aged 50 to 59 with Graves' ophthalmopathy.

Only a few counts were recorded for this clonotype. This sequence joins TRBV24-1 and TRBJ2-1; 7 bases are a match to TRBD2. This CDR3 is 13 amino acids long. V trimming: 4 bases; J trimming: 12 bases; junction bases outside the gene matches: 8. The germline V gene encodes CDR1 KGHDR and CDR2 SFDVKD. CDR3 in amino acids: CATSERSGEGQFF. In nucleotides, the CDR3 is TGTGCCACCAGTGAGCGAAGCGGGGAGGGGCAGTTCTTC.

This clonotype came up many times. V usage is TRBV30 and J usage is TRBJ2-5; no reliable D call. Germline V lookup: CDR1 GTSNPN, CDR2 SVGIG (reference sequence). V shed 3 bases and J shed 5 bases, with 10 bases lying between them. This CDR3 is built from 12 residues. This chain's CDR3 is CAWRGPLETQYF. DNA for the CDR3: TGTGCCTGGAGGGGCCCATTGGAGACCCAGTACTTC.

The table lists this clonotype with many counts. CDR3 in amino acids: CASSKMGTVTGELFF. As DNA, the CDR3 is TGTGCCAGCAGCAAAATGGGGACGGTCACCGGGGAGCTGTTTTTT. The rearrangement uses TRBV7-2 and TRBJ2-2; D might be TRBD1 or TRBD2, each matching 5 bases. CDR3 size: 15 residues. Germline values: CDR1 SGHTA, CDR2 FQGNSA. V was pared by 5 bases and J by 4 bases, with 14 bases between. The variable domain in full, with the rest retrieved from reference TRBV7-2 and TRBJ2-2, is GAGVSQSPSNKVTEKGKDVELRCDPISGHTALYWYRQSLGQGLEFLIYFQGNSAPDKSGLPSDRFSAERTGGSVSTLTIQRTQQEDSAVYLCASSKMGTVTGELFFGEGSRLTVL.

The chain combines TRBV6-1 with TRBJ1-4, with D possibly TRBD1 on 5 matching bases. This CDR3 region has 15 residues. The V gene lost 5 bases and the J gene lost 0 bases, with 10 bases spanning the gap. The germline CDR1 and CDR2 sequences are MNHNS and SASEGT. CDR3 amino acids: CASSPGGSTNEKLFF. The CDR3, as DNA: TGTGCCAGCAGTCCCGGGGGATCAACTAATGAAAAACTGTTTTTT.

This clonotype was seen at least ten times. The chain uses TRBV7-9 and TRBJ1-2; D call uncertain. V lost 0 bases and J lost 7, with 15 bases in between. The length of the CDR3 is 15 residues. Germline-derived CDR1 and CDR2 are SEHNR and FQNEAQ (reference sequence). In nucleotides, the CDR3 is TGTGCCAGCAGCTTAGCTATGGGAAGGCTTGGTGGCTACACCTTC. The encoded protein is CASSLAMGRLGGYTF.

There are many counts of this clonotype. The rearrangement links TRBV5-1 to TRBJ2-3, with 14 nucleotides matching TRBD2. This CDR3 spans 17 amino acids. V was pared by 0 bases and J by 3 bases, with 3 bases of the junction left unmatched. Germline CDR1 and CDR2: SGHRS and YFSETQ. CDR3 bases: TGCGCCAGCAGCTTGGGGGGACTAGCGGGAGCGACAGATACGCAGTATTTT. Its translation: CASSLGGLAGATDTQYF.

This clonotype was counted a single time. The rearrangement uses TRBV7-9 and TRBJ2-2; TRBD1 agrees at 8 bases. The germline V gene has CDR1 SEHNR and CDR2 FQNEAQ (reference sequence). Trimming took 8 bases from V and 5 from J; bases not matched to a gene: 13. The CDR3 totals 16 residues. CDR3 sequence: CASVSQGARRTGELFF. Written as DNA, the CDR3 is TGTGCCAGCGTCTCCCAGGGGGCGAGGAGAACCGGGGAGCTGTTTTTT.

The V gene is TRBV20-1, the J gene TRBJ2-7, with TRBD2 identical over 14 bases. CDR3 size: 18 residues. Germline V gives CDR1 DFQATT, CDR2 SNEGSKA (reference sequence). V dropped 0 bases and J dropped 4; count of bases not matched to a gene: 11. CDR3: CSAREMRTSGRPGYEQYF. The CDR3 DNA is TGCAGTGCTAGAGAAATGAGGACTAGCGGGAGGCCGGGGTACGAGCAGTACTTC.